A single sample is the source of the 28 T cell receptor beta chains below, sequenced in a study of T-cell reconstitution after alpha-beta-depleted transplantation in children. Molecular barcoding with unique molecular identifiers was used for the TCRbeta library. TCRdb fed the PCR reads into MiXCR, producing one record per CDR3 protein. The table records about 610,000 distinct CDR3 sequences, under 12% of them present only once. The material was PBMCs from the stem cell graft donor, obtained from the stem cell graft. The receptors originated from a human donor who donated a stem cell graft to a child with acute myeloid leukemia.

The CDR3 sequence is CASSPSLEQQTQYF. As DNA, the CDR3 is TGTGCCAGCAGCCCATCCCTCGAGCAGCAGACCCAGTACTTC. The chain recombines TRBV6-1 with TRBJ2-5; D uncertain. Germline V gene sequence: CDR1 MNHNS, CDR2 SASEGT. This CDR3 is 14 amino acids long. With 6 bases removed from V and 6 bases from J, the gap between germline ends came to 17 bases.

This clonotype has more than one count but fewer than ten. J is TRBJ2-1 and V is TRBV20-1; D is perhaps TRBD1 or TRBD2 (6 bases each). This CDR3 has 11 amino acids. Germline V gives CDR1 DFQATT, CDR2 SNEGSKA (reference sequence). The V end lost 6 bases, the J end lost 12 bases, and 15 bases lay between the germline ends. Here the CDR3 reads CSASEGGGQFF. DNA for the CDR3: TGCAGTGCCAGCGAGGGGGGAGGGCAGTTCTTC.

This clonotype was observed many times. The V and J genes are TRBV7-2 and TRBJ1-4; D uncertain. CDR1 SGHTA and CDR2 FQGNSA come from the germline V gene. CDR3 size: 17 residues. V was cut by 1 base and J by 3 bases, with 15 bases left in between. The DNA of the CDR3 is TGTGCCAGCAGCTTAGGGAGGGCGTCGGGAGCTAATGAAAAACTGTTTTTT. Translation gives CASSLGRASGANEKLFF. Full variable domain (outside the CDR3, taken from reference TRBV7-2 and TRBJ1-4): GAGVSQSPSNKVTEKGKDVELRCDPISGHTALYWYRQSLGQGLEFLIYFQGNSAPDKSGLPSDRFSAERTGGSVSTLTIQRTQQEDSAVYLCASSLGRASGANEKLFFGSGTQLSVL.

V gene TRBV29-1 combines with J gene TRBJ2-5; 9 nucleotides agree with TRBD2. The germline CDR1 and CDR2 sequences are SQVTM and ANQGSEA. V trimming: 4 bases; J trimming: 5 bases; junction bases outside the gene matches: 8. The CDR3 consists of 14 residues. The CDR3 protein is CSVAVSGSPETQYF. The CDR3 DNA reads TGCAGCGTTGCGGTTAGCGGGAGTCCCGAGACCCAGTACTTC.

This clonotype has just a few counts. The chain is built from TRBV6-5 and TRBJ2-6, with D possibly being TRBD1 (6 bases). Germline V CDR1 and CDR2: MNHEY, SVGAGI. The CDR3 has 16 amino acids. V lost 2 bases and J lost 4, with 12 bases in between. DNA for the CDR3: TGTGCCAGCAGTTACGTAACAGGGCAAGGGGCCAACGTCCTGACTTTC. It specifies CASSYVTGQGANVLTF.

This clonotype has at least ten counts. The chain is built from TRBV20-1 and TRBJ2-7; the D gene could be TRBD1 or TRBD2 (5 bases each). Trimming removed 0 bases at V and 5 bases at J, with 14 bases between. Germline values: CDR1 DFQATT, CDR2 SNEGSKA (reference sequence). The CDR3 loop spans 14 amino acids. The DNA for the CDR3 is TGCAGTGCTAGAGATCCGCAGGGAGCGGACGAGCAGTACTTC. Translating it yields CSARDPQGADEQYF.

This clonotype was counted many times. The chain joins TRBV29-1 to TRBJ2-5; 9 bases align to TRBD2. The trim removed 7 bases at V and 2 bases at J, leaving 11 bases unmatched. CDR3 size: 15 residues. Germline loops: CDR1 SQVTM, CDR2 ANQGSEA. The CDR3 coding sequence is TGCAGCGCCAAACCCACTAGCGGGCCTCAAGAGACCCAGTACTTC. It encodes CSAKPTSGPQETQYF.

For the CDR3, the DNA is TGTGCCACCAGTGATTTGGTCAGGGCGGACACCGGGGAGCTGTTTTTT. As protein: CATSDLVRADTGELFF. The chain combines TRBV24-1 with TRBJ2-2; perhaps TRBD1 as D (5 bases). V lost 0 bases to trimming and J lost 3 bases, with 10 bases between them. CDR3 length equals 16 residues. In germline, CDR1 is KGHDR, CDR2 SFDVKD.

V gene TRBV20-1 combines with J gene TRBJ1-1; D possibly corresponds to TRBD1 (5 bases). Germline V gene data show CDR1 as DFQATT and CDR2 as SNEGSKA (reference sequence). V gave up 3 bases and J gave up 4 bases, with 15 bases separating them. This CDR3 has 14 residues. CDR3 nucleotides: TGCAGTGCTAGGAGGGGATGGCGGAGCACTGAAGCTTTCTTT. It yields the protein CSARRGWRSTEAFF.

DNA for the CDR3: TGTGCCAGCAGCTTAACCTCCTTAGTGAACACTGAAGCTTTCTTT. Translated, it gives CASSLTSLVNTEAFF. The chain recombines TRBV7-9 with TRBJ1-1; D unresolved. The CDR3 loop spans 15 amino acids. Trimming shortened V by 2 bases and J by 0 bases, and 10 bases separated the two germline ends. Per the germline V gene, CDR1 is SEHNR and CDR2 is FQNEAQ (reference sequence). Full variable domain (remainder filled in from reference TRBV7-9 and TRBJ1-1): DTGVSQNPRHKITKRGQNVTFRCDPISEHNRLYWYRQTLGQGPEFLTYFQNEAQLEKSRLLSDRFSAERPKGSFSTLEIQRTEQGDSAMYLCASSLTSLVNTEAFFGQGTRLTVV.

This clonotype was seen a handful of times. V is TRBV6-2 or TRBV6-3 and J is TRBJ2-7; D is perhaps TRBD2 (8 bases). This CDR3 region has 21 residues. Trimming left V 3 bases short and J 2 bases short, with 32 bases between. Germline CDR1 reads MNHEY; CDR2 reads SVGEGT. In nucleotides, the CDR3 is TGTGCCAGCAGTTATCCGGCTACTAGCGGCCACTACAGGGGATGGACCTACGAGCAGTACTTC. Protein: CASSYPATSGHYRGWTYEQYF.

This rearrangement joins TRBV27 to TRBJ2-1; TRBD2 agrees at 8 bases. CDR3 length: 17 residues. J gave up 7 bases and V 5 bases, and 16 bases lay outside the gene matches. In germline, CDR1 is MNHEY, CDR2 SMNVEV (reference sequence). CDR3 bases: TGTGCCAGCAGTCCGCCCCCGGGACTAGTGGTAGGGAATGAGCAGTTCTTC. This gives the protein CASSPPPGLVVGNEQFF.

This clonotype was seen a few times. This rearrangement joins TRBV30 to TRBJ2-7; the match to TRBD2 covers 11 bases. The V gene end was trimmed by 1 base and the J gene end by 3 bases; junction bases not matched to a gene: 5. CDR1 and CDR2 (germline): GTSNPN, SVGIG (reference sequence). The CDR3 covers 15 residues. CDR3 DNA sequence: TGTGCCTGGAGTGCCGGGACTAGCGGAAACTACGAGCAGTACTTC. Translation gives CAWSAGTSGNYEQYF.

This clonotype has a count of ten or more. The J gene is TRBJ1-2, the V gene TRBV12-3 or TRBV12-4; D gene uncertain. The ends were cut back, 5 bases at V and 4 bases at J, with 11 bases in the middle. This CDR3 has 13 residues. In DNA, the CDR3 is TGTGCCAGCAGTCCCGGGATCATCTATGGCTACACCTTC. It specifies CASSPGIIYGYTF.

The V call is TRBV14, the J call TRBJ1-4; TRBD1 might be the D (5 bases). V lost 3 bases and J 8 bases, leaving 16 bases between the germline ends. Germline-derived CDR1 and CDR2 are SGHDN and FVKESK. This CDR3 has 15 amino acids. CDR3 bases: TGTGCCAGCAGCCAGACCGGCGGGGGTCGGGAAAAACTGTTTTTT. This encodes CASSQTGGGREKLFF. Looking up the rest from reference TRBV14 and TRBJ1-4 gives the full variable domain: EAGVTQFPSHSVIEKGQTVTLRCDPISGHDNLYWYRRVMGKEIKFLLHFVKESKQDESGMPNNRFLAERTGGTYSTLKVQPAELEDSGVYFCASSQTGGGREKLFFGSGTQLSVL.

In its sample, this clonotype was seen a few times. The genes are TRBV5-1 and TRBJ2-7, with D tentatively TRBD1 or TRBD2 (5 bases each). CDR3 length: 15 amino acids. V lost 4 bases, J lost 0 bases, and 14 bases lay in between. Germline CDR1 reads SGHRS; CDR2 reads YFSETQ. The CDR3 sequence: CASSPMAGSSYEQYF. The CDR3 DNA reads TGCGCCAGCAGCCCCATGGCAGGGAGCTCCTACGAGCAGTACTTC.

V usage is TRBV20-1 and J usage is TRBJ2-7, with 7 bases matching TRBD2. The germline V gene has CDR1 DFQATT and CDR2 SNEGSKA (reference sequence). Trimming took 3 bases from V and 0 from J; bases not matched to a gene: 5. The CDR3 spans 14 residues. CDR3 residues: CSASLGGTSYEQYF. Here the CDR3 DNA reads TGCAGTGCTAGTTTGGGGGGGACCTCCTACGAGCAGTACTTC.

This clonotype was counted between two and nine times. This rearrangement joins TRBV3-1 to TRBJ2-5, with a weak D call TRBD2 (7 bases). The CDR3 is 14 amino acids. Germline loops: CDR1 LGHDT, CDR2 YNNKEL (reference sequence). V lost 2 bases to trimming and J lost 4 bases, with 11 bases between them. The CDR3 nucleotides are TGTGCCAGCAGCCAATCGGGGGGCAGAGAGACCCAGTACTTC. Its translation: CASSQSGGRETQYF.

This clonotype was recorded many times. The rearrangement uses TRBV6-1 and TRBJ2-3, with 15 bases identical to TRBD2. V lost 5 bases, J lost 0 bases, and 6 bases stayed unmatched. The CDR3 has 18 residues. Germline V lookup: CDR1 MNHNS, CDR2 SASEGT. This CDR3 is CASSPGTSGGISTDTQYF. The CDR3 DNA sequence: TGTGCCAGCAGTCCCGGGACTAGCGGGGGGATTAGCACAGATACGCAGTATTTT.

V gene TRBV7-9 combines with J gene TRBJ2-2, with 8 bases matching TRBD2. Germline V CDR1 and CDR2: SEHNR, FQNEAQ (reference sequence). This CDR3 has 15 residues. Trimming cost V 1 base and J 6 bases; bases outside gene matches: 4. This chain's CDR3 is CASSLVAGNPGELFF. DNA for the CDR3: TGTGCCAGCAGCTTAGTAGCGGGAAATCCCGGGGAGCTGTTTTTT.

The CDR3 protein is CASSYSRISAGTLASVWYF. CDR3 DNA: TGTGCCAGCAGTTACTCGAGAATTTCGGCCGGAACACTAGCGTCGGTTTGGTATTTT. The V gene is TRBV6-2 or TRBV6-3, the J gene TRBJ2-3, with TRBD2 identical over 7 bases. The V and J ends lost 0 bases and 14 bases, in that order; junction bases with no gene match: 26. The CDR3 is 19 amino acids. CDR1 is MNHEY and CDR2 is SVGEGT in the germline V gene.

The DNA of the CDR3 is TGTGCCAGCAGACGGACAGGGGTCAATGAGCAGTTCTTC. It yields the protein CASRRTGVNEQFF. This chain links TRBV12-3 or TRBV12-4 with TRBJ2-1, with 9 bases identical to TRBD1. The J segment lost 6 bases and the V segment lost 6 bases, leaving 3 bases of the junction unmatched. The CDR3 contains 13 residues.

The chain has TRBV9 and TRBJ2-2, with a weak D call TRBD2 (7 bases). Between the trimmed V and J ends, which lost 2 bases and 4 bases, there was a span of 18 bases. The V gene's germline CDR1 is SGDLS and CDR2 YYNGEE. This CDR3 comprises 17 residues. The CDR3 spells CASSVPRGRELTGELFF. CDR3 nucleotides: TGTGCCAGCAGCGTCCCCCGGGGGCGGGAGCTCACCGGGGAGCTGTTTTTT.

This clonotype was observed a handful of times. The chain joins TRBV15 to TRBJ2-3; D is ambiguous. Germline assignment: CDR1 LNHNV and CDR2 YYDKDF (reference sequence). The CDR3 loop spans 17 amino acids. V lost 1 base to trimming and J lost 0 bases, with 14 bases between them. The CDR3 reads CATSRGFDSLSTDTQYF. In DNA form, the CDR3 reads TGTGCCACCAGCAGAGGGTTTGACTCCTTAAGCACAGATACGCAGTATTTT.

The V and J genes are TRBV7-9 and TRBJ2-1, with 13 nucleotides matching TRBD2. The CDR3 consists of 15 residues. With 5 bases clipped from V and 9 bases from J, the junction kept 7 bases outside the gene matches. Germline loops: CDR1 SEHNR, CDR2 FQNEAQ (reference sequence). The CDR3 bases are TGTGCCAGCAGCATCCGACTAGCGGGAGGCGGTGAGCAGTTCTTC. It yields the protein CASSIRLAGGGEQFF.

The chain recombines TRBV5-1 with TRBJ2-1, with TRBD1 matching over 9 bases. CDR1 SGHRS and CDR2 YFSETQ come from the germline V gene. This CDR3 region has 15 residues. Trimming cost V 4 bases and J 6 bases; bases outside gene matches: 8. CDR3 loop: CASSLGQGQGNEQFF. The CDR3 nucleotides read TGCGCCAGCAGCCTGGGACAGGGCCAGGGCAATGAGCAGTTCTTC. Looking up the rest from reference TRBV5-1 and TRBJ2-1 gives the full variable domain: KAGVTQTPRYLIKTRGQQVTLSCSPISGHRSVSWYQQTPGQGLQFLFEYFSETQRNKGNFPGRFSGRQFSNSRSEMNVSTLELGDSALYLCASSLGQGQGNEQFFGPGTRLTVL.

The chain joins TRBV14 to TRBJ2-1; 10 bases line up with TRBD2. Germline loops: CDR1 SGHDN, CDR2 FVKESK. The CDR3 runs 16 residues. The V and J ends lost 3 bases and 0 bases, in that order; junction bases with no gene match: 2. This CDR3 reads CASSQTSGPSYNEQFF. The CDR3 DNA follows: TGTGCCAGCAGCCAGACTAGCGGGCCCTCCTACAATGAGCAGTTCTTC.

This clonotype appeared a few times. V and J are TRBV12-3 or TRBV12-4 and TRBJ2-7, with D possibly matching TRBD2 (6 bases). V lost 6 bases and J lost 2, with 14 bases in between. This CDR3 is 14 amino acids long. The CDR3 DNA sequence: TGTGCCAGCAGAAGGGAAGGGAGGACCTACGAGCAGTACTTC. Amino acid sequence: CASRREGRTYEQYF.